The rows below give T cell receptor beta chains drawn from one sample of a study of T cell repertoires in cytomegalovirus infection. These receptors have no identified antigens. One entry per CDR3 protein, called by TCRdb with MiXCR from the reads. There are about 920,000 distinct CDR3 sequences in the sample; about 33% occur only once, and roughly 12% lies in the top ten. This material consisted of cultured CD8+ T cells from PBMCs, taken from culture after CMV antigen stimulation. The receptor set was obtained from a human donor in good health (CMV status not recorded). Some clones in this sample may be carry-over from other donors' samples. CDR3s include the opening cysteine and the closing phenylalanine or tryptophan. D genes are given only for firm matches. Size is stated for part of the rows, as once, few or many counts, or as a class when the clone is expanded.

J: TRBJ2-3
size: few
V: TRBV19
D: .
CDR3: CASSIGELTTDTQYF
DNA: TGTGCCAGTAGTATAGGTGAACTCACCACAGATACGCAGTATTTT

J: TRBJ2-1
size: .
V: TRBV7-9
D: .
CDR3: CASSPAGYSTYNEQFF
DNA: TGTGCCAGCAGCCCCGCGGGGTACAGTACCTACAATGAGCAGTTCTTC

J: TRBJ2-7
size: few
V: TRBV19
D: .
CDR3: CASSILLEGTYEQYF
DNA: TGTGCCAGTAGTATTCTCTTGGAGGGGACCTACGAGCAGTACTTC

J: TRBJ2-1
size: .
V: TRBV19
D: .
CDR3: CASSITSSYNEQFF
DNA: TGTGCCAGTAGTATTACGAGCTCCTACAATGAGCAGTTCTTC

J: TRBJ2-2
size: few
V: TRBV6-5
D: .
CDR3: CASSYGAYTGELFF
DNA: TGTGCCAGCAGCTACGGGGCTTACACCGGGGAGCTGTTTTTT

J: TRBJ1-3
size: .
V: TRBV4-1
D: .
CDR3: CASSQERASSGNTIYF
DNA: TGCGCCAGCAGCCAAGAGAGGGCGAGCTCTGGAAACACCATATATTTT

J: TRBJ1-1
size: .
V: TRBV6-1
D: .
CDR3: CASPRVQNTEAFF
DNA: TGTGCCAGCCCCCGGGTCCAGAACACTGAAGCTTTCTTT

J: TRBJ1-1
size: many
V: TRBV7-8
D: TRBD1
CDR3: CASSLIETGVYTEAFF
DNA: TGTGCCAGCAGCTTAATTGAGACAGGGGTTTACACTGAAGCTTTCTTT

J: TRBJ1-1
size: many
V: TRBV7-9
D: .
CDR3: CASSSLNRPNTEAFF
DNA: TGTGCCAGCAGCTCCCTCAACAGACCGAACACTGAAGCTTTCTTT

J: TRBJ2-7
size: once
V: TRBV6-5
D: TRBD1
CDR3: CASSLTGQVSYEQYF
DNA: TGTGCCAGCAGCCTGACGGGACAGGTCTCCTACGAGCAGTACTTC

J: TRBJ2-1
size: .
V: TRBV7-8
D: TRBD2
CDR3: CASSPRRGGHSEQFF
DNA: TGTGCCAGCAGCCCCCGGCGGGGGGGGCACAGTGAGCAGTTCTTC

J: TRBJ2-1
size: .
V: TRBV15
D: TRBD1
CDR3: CATSRDRDSEQFF
DNA: TGTGCCACCAGCAGGGACAGGGACAGTGAGCAGTTCTTC

J: TRBJ1-1
size: few
V: TRBV12-3/TRBV12-4
D: .
CDR3: CASSPQYQGNTEAFF
DNA: TGTGCCAGCAGTCCACAATATCAGGGGAACACTGAAGCTTTCTTT

J: TRBJ2-7
size: .
V: TRBV19
D: .
CDR3: CASSFKDRRVGGSYEQYF
DNA: TGTGCCAGTAGTTTCAAGGACAGAAGAGTCGGAGGCTCCTACGAGCAGTACTTC

J: TRBJ1-3
size: few
V: TRBV6-6
D: .
CDR3: CASGGGLASGNTIYF
DNA: TGTGCCAGCGGTGGGGGACTCGCTTCGGGAAACACCATATATTTT

J: TRBJ1-1
size: .
V: TRBV12-3/TRBV12-4
D: .
CDR3: CASSFSDSTEAFF
DNA: TGTGCCAGCAGTTTCTCGGATTCCACTGAAGCTTTCTTT

J: TRBJ1-1
size: .
V: TRBV7-6
D: .
CDR3: CASSFEVWTEAFF
DNA: TGTGCCAGCAGCTTCGAGGTTTGGACTGAAGCTTTCTTT

J: TRBJ2-5
size: .
V: TRBV3-1
D: .
CDR3: CASSQDHGLFETQYF
DNA: TGTGCCAGCAGCCAAGATCACGGCCTTTTTGAGACCCAGTACTTC

J: TRBJ1-6
size: .
V: TRBV7-2
D: .
CDR3: CASSYPGHRSPLHF
DNA: TGTGCCAGCAGCTACCCCGGACACCGATCACCCCTCCACTTT

J: TRBJ1-4
size: few
V: TRBV2
D: .
CDR3: CASSADEKLFF
DNA: TGTGCCAGCAGTGCGGACGAAAAACTGTTTTTT

J: TRBJ2-3
size: few
V: TRBV20-1
D: TRBD1
CDR3: CSAKTVGRTGDTDTQYF
DNA: TGCAGTGCTAAAACAGTAGGGAGGACAGGGGACACAGATACGCAGTATTTT

J: TRBJ1-2
size: few
V: TRBV6-1
D: .
CDR3: CASSEAGARASYYGYTF
DNA: TGTGCCAGCAGTGAAGCTGGGGCCAGGGCCTCATACTATGGCTACACCTTC

J: TRBJ2-1
size: .
V: TRBV19
D: TRBD2
CDR3: CASRTFSGENYNEQFF
DNA: TGTGCCAGTAGGACTTTTAGCGGGGAGAACTACAATGAGCAGTTCTTC

J: TRBJ1-2
size: few
V: TRBV20-1
D: .
CDR3: CSARGRYYGYTF
DNA: TGCAGTGCTAGGGGGAGATACTATGGCTACACCTTC

J: TRBJ1-6
size: .
V: TRBV6-4
D: .
CDR3: CASGDPKGRSSYNSPLHF
DNA: TGTGCCAGCGGGGACCCCAAGGGCCGAAGCTCCTATAATTCACCCCTCCACTTT

J: TRBJ2-3
size: once
V: TRBV7-4
D: .
CDR3: CARSLEGITDTQYF
DNA: TGTGCCAGAAGCTTAGAAGGGATCACAGATACGCAGTATTTT

J: TRBJ1-2
size: few
V: TRBV11-2
D: .
CDR3: CASSLYTDYGYTF
DNA: TGTGCCAGCAGCTTATACACCGACTATGGCTACACCTTC

J: TRBJ2-3
size: few
V: TRBV6-1
D: .
CDR3: CASSEGVRFTDTQYF
DNA: TGTGCCAGCAGTGAAGGGGTGAGGTTCACAGATACGCAGTATTTT

J: TRBJ1-1
size: few
V: TRBV6-5
D: .
CDR3: CASSYGRGGSTEAFF
DNA: TGTGCCAGCAGTTACGGCAGGGGAGGGAGCACTGAAGCTTTCTTT

J: TRBJ2-2
size: few
V: TRBV7-9
D: TRBD1
CDR3: CASTFRGQVNTGELFF
DNA: TGTGCCAGCACCTTCCGGGGACAGGTTAACACCGGGGAGCTGTTTTTT

J: TRBJ2-5
size: many
V: TRBV7-6
D: TRBD2
CDR3: CASSLEVAGLGETQYF
DNA: TGTGCCAGCAGCTTAGAGGTAGCGGGTCTGGGGGAGACCCAGTACTTC

J: TRBJ2-5
size: .
V: TRBV6-6
D: TRBD2
CDR3: CTSSYSSGVYQETQYF
DNA: TGTACCAGCAGTTACTCGAGCGGGGTCTACCAAGAGACCCAGTACTTC

J: TRBJ2-3
size: many
V: TRBV7-3
D: .
CDR3: CASSLWADSGPDTQYF
DNA: TGTGCCAGCAGCTTATGGGCCGACAGTGGCCCAGATACGCAGTATTTT

J: TRBJ2-5
size: .
V: TRBV7-8
D: TRBD1
CDR3: CASSPGQEIQETQYF
DNA: TGTGCCAGCAGCCCGGGACAGGAGATTCAAGAGACCCAGTACTTC

J: TRBJ2-1
size: .
V: TRBV12-3/TRBV12-4
D: TRBD2
CDR3: CASSTGLAGNYNEQFF
DNA: TGTGCCAGCAGTACCGGACTAGCGGGCAACTACAATGAGCAGTTCTTC

J: TRBJ1-2
size: few
V: TRBV19
D: .
CDR3: CASESGEYYGYTF
DNA: TGTGCCAGCGAAAGCGGGGAATACTATGGCTACACCTTC

J: TRBJ2-1
size: .
V: TRBV13
D: TRBD1
CDR3: CASSLAGTAVLYNEQFF
DNA: TGTGCCAGCAGCTTAGCCGGGACAGCCGTCCTCTACAATGAGCAGTTCTTC

J: TRBJ2-3
size: few
V: TRBV9
D: .
CDR3: CASSVEEGSTDTQYF
DNA: TGTGCCAGCAGCGTAGAGGAGGGCAGCACAGATACGCAGTATTTT

J: TRBJ1-1
size: .
V: TRBV27
D: .
CDR3: CASSLRQVETEAFF
DNA: TGTGCCAGCAGTTTGAGACAGGTCGAAACTGAAGCTTTCTTT

J: TRBJ2-3
size: .
V: TRBV10-3
D: .
CDR3: CAISESMQGRFTDTQYF
DNA: TGTGCCATCAGTGAGTCGATGCAGGGGAGATTCACAGATACGCAGTATTTT